This T cell receptor (beta chain) originates from a study of shared clonotypes between healthy human individuals. V was pared by 0 bases and J by 1 base, with 6 bases of the junction left unmatched. The CDR3 is 18 residues long. Germline CDR1 reads SGHRS; CDR2 reads YFSETQ. A word on this clone: Its matching antigen is unknown.

Notes on the study in general: Estimated richness values were generally larger in naive subsets than in memory subsets.

This table comes from immunoSEQ multiplex PCR, and its TCRdb copy is limited to in-frame clones, with some not included. Among just under 350,000 clones listed, roughly 70% were seen once. Sequences were obtained from memory CD4+ T cells sorted from blood. Described subset: CD45RA-negative fraction. The clonotype originates from a man younger than 45 in good health. The gene calls are TRBV5-1 and TRBJ2-3; TRBD2 agrees at 12 bases. CDR3: CASSLGTSGKRGTDTQYF. In nucleotides, the CDR3 is TGCGCCAGCAGCTTGGGGACTAGCGGGAAAAGGGGCACAGATACGCAGTATTTT.